The 16 T cell receptor beta chains in this list originate from one sample, sequenced in a study of T cell responses to AZD1222 COVID-19 vaccine. This table comes from immunoSEQ multiplex PCR, and its TCRdb copy is limited to in-frame clones, with some not included. The repertoire holds 95,000 to 150,000 clones, with under 90% as singletons. Here the sequenced sample was peripheral blood, taken on day 0 of AZD1222 vaccination. All receptors come from an adult in good health.

This rearrangement joins TRBV6-7 to TRBJ2-3, with 8 bases fitting TRBD2. TRBV6-7 carries the ORF label, with uncertain function. This CDR3 is built from 15 residues. V shed 6 bases, J shed 3 bases, and the junction held 8 bases outside the gene matches. The CDR3 loop is CASSPPSGGTDTQYF. In DNA form, the CDR3 reads TGTGCCAGCAGCCCGCCGAGCGGGGGAACAGATACGCAGTATTTT.

The chain combines TRBV4-2 with TRBJ2-1, with TRBD2 identical over 9 bases. This CDR3 is 16 amino acids long. In germline, CDR1 is LGHNA, CDR2 YNFKEQ. V shed 1 base and J 3 bases; nucleotides not matched to a gene: 4. The CDR3 DNA reads TGTGCCAGCAGCCAAGTTCCTAGCGGGGACTACAATGAGCAGTTCTTC. Translated: CASSQVPSGDYNEQFF.

This clone showed up just once. The chain links TRBV30 to TRBJ1-5; no firm D call. The CDR3 runs 13 residues. V gave up 0 bases and J gave up 1 base, with 4 bases separating them. The germline V gene has CDR1 GTSNPN and CDR2 SVGIG (reference sequence). CDR3 sequence reads: CAWSVVSNQPQHF. DNA of the CDR3: TGTGCCTGGAGTGTAGTGAGCAATCAGCCCCAGCATTTT.

The rearrangement joins TRBV5-6 to TRBJ2-3, with D perhaps matching TRBD2 (5 bases). Trimming left V 3 bases short and J 0 bases short, with 11 bases between. From germline, CDR1 is SGHDT and CDR2 YYEEEE. The length of the CDR3 is 15 residues. The CDR3 region is CASSSLKRSTDTQYF. The CDR3 nucleotides read TGTGCCAGCAGCTCTCTAAAGCGGAGCACAGATACGCAGTATTTT.

The genes are TRBV9 and TRBJ1-4; possibly TRBD1 for D (5 bases). This CDR3 has 16 residues. Between the trimmed V and J ends, which lost 4 bases and 4 bases, there was a span of 17 bases. Germline CDR1 is SGDLS and CDR2 is YYNGEE. CDR3 DNA sequence: TGTGCCAGCAGCCCCCGGGCAGGGACGTATAATGAAAAACTGTTTTTT. It specifies CASSPRAGTYNEKLFF.

The chain joins TRBV18 to TRBJ1-2; a possible D gene is TRBD1 (5 bases). The germline CDR1 and CDR2 sequences are KGHSH and LQKENI. The CDR3 sequence is 13 residues long. The V end lost 4 bases, the J end lost 6 bases, and 12 bases lay between the germline ends. The CDR3, as DNA: TGTGCCAGCTCACTGCGCACGGGGGATGGCTACACCTTC. Translating gives CASSLRTGDGYTF.

The genes are TRBV3-1 (or the pseudogene TRBV3-2) and TRBJ2-1; D is perhaps TRBD2 (5 bases). Trimming cost V 0 bases and J 8 bases, with 17 bases left between them. The CDR3 is made up of 16 amino acids. Germline-derived CDR1 and CDR2 are LGHDT and YNNKEL (reference sequence). The CDR3 protein is CASSQEGALAYHEQFF. The CDR3 nucleotides read TGTGCCAGCAGCCAAGAGGGAGCTCTTGCTTACCATGAGCAGTTCTTC.

The V call is TRBV12-3 or TRBV12-4, the J call TRBJ2-2; D remains ambiguous. The CDR3 contains 12 residues. V was pared by 6 bases and J by 5 bases, with 7 bases between. In DNA, the CDR3 is TGTGCCAGCAGCCCCCGAACCGGGGAGCTGTTTTTT. Amino acid sequence: CASSPRTGELFF.

The J gene is TRBJ1-2, the V gene TRBV27, with 7 bases that match TRBD1. The V gene's germline CDR1 is MNHEY and CDR2 SMNVEV (reference sequence). The CDR3 runs to 15 residues. Trimming at V came to 6 bases and at J to 4 bases, leaving 11 bases not matched to a gene. CDR3 loop: CASSRADRFGYGYTF. In DNA, the CDR3 is TGTGCCAGCAGCCGCGCGGACAGGTTCGGCTATGGCTACACCTTC.

This clone was detected a few times. V usage is TRBV2 and J usage is TRBJ1-3; no definite D call. This CDR3 spans 16 amino acids. Trimming removed 0 bases from V and 0 bases from J, with 9 bases in between. Germline V gene data show CDR1 as SNHLY and CDR2 as FYNNEI. CDR3 bases: TGTGCCAGCAGTGAAGCACTACTATCCTCTGGAAACACCATATATTTT. Residues: CASSEALLSSGNTIYF. Together with reference TRBV2 and TRBJ1-3, the CDR3 gives the full variable domain: EPEVTQTPSHQVTQMGQEVILRCVPISNHLYFYWYRQILGQKVEFLVSFYNNEISEKSEIFDDQFSVERPDGSNFTLKIRSTKLEDSAMYFCASSEALLSSGNTIYFGEGSWLTVV.

V usage is TRBV3-1 (or the pseudogene TRBV3-2) and J usage is TRBJ1-6; D is undetermined. The CDR3 consists of 15 residues. Germline values: CDR1 LGHDT, CDR2 YNNKEL (reference sequence). V dropped 1 base and J dropped 6 bases, with 10 bases sitting between them. Written as DNA, the CDR3 is TGTGCCAGCAGCCAAGTTTTCGTCGGTAATTCACCCCTCCACTTT. Encoded protein: CASSQVFVGNSPLHF.

The chain carries TRBV5-8 and TRBJ2-7; TRBD2 matches at 7 bases. CDR1 is SGHTS and CDR2 is YDEGEE in the germline V gene. V lost 4 bases and J lost 2; bases outside the gene matches: 6. CDR3 length equals 14 residues. The CDR3 DNA reads as TGTGCCAGCAGCATGAATGGGGGGGCCTACGAGCAGTACTTC. This gives the protein CASSMNGGAYEQYF.

The rearrangement uses TRBV6-5 and TRBJ2-6; D is unresolved. The CDR3 runs 15 residues. Germline CDR1 reads MNHEY; CDR2 reads SVGAGI. V was pared by 7 bases and J by 1 base, with 11 bases between. CDR3 protein: CASMGKESGANVLTF. DNA of the CDR3: TGTGCCAGCATGGGTAAGGAGTCTGGGGCCAACGTCCTGACTTTC.

The chain is built from TRBV9 and TRBJ2-7, with D unclear. Trimming took off 0 bases at V and 6 bases at J, with 7 bases between the two ends. The CDR3 has 12 amino acids. Germline lookup yields CDR1 SGDLS and CDR2 YYNGEE. CDR3 nucleotides: TGTGCCAGCAGCGTAGGTTTCGCCGAGCAGTACTTC. Amino acids: CASSVGFAEQYF.

This rearrangement joins TRBV7-9 to TRBJ2-1; maybe TRBD2 (6 bases). CDR3 length: 15 amino acids. Germline values: CDR1 SEHNR, CDR2 FQNEAQ (reference sequence). V was shortened by 6 bases and J by 6 bases, with 18 bases between the two germline ends. In DNA, the CDR3 is TGTGCCAGCAGATCTAGGACTAAGCTGGGCAATGAGCAGTTCTTC. Translated, it gives CASRSRTKLGNEQFF. Looking up the rest from reference TRBV7-9 and TRBJ2-1 gives the full variable domain: DTGVSQNPRHKITKRGQNVTFRCDPISEHNRLYWYRQTLGQGPEFLTYFQNEAQLEKSRLLSDRFSAERPKGSFSTLEIQRTEQGDSAMYLCASRSRTKLGNEQFFGPGTRLTVL.

The genes are TRBV7-9 and TRBJ1-2; unclear D gene. CDR3 length equals 13 residues. The V gene lost 6 bases and the J gene lost 2 bases, with 10 bases spanning the gap. Per germline, CDR1 SEHNR and CDR2 FQNEAQ (reference sequence). The CDR3 nucleotides are TGTGCCAGCAGTTCTACACCCAACTATGGCTACACCTTC. Amino acid sequence: CASSSTPNYGYTF.